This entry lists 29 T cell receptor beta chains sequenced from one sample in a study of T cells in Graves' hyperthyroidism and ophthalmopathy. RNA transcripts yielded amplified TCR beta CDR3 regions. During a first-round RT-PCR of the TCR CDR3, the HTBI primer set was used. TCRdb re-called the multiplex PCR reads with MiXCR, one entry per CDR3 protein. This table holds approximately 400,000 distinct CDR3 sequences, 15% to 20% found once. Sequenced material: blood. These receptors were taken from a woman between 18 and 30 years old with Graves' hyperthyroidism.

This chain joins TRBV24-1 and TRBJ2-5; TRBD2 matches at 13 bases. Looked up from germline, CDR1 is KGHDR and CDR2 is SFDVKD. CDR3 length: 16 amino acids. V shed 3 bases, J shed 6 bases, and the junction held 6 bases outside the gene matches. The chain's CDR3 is CATSDARTSGSKTQYF. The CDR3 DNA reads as TGTGCCACCAGTGATGCGAGGACTAGCGGGAGTAAGACCCAGTACTTC.

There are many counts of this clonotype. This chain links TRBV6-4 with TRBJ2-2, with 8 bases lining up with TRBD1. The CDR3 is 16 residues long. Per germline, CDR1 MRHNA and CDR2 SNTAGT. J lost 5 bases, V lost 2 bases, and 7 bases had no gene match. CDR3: CASSDLDRGGTGELFF. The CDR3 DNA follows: TGTGCCAGCAGTGACCTCGACAGGGGCGGGACCGGGGAGCTGTTTTTT.

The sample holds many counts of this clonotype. The chain's CDR3 is CSARDLYRGEGQPQHF. The CDR3 coding sequence is TGCAGTGCTAGAGATCTTTACAGGGGTGAAGGTCAGCCCCAGCATTTT. The chain combines TRBV20-1 with TRBJ1-5, with TRBD1 matching 7 bases. Germline CDR1 is DFQATT and CDR2 is SNEGSKA (reference sequence). The CDR3 spans 16 residues. J gave up 6 bases and V 0 bases, and 11 bases lay outside the gene matches.

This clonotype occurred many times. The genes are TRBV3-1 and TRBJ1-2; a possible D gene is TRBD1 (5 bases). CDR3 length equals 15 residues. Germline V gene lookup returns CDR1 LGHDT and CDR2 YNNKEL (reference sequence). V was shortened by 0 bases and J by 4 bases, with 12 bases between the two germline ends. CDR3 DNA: TGTGCCAGCAGCCAAGAGGGCGGGGGAACCTATGGCTACACCTTC. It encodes CASSQEGGGTYGYTF.

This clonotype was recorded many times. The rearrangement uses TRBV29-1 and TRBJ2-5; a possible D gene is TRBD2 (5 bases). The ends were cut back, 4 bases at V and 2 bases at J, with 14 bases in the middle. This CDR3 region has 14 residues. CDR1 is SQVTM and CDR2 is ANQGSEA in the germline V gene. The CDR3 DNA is TGCAGCGTTGGGCCTCTCGGCGGGCAAGAGACCCAGTACTTC. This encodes CSVGPLGGQETQYF.

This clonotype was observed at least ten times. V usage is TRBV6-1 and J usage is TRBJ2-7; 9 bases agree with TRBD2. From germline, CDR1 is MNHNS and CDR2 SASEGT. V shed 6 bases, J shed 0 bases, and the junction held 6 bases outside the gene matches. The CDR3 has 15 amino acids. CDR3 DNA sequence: TGTGCCAGCAGGGGAATAGCGGGGGTCTCCTACGAGCAGTACTTC. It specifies CASRGIAGVSYEQYF.

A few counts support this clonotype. The CDR3 DNA reads as TGTGCCAGCAGCTTTCAGCCCGGGCCCGCGGCCGGGGAGCTGTTTTTT. Translated, it gives CASSFQPGPAAGELFF. J is TRBJ2-2 and V is TRBV11-2; no clear D gene. Germline V CDR1 and CDR2: SGHAT, FQNNGV. Trimming pared 3 bases from V and 6 bases from J, leaving 17 bases between. CDR3 length: 16 residues. The full variable domain, with the rest looked up from reference TRBV11-2 and TRBJ2-2, is EAGVAQSPRYKIIEKRQSVAFWCNPISGHATLYWYQQILGQGPKLLIQFQNNGVVDDSQLPKDRFSAERLKGVDSTLKIQPAKLEDSAVYLCASSFQPGPAAGELFFGEGSRLTVL.

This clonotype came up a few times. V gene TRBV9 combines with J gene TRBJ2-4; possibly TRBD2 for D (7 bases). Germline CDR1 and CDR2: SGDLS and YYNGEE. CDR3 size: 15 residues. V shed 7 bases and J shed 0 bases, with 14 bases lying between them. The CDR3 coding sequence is TGTGCCAGCGGTGGCGGGGGCCTAGCCAAAAACATTCAGTACTTC. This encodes CASGGGGLAKNIQYF.

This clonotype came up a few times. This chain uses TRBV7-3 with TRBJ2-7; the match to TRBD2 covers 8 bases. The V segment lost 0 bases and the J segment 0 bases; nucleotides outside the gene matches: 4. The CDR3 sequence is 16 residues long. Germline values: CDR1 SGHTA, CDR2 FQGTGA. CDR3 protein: CASSLTVSGISYEQYF. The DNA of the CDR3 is TGTGCCAGCAGCTTAACGGTTAGCGGGATCTCCTACGAGCAGTACTTC.

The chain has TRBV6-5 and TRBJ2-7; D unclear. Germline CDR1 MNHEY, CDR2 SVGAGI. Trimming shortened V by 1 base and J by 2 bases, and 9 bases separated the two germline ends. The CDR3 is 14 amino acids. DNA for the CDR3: TGTGCCAGCAGTTACTTCCCTGGCCCCTACGAGCAGTACTTC. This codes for CASSYFPGPYEQYF.

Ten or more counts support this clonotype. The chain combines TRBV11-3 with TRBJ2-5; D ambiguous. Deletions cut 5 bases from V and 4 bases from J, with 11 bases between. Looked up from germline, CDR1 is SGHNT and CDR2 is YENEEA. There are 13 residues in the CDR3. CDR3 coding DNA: TGTGCCAGCAGCCTGGGCCCCGGAGAGACCCAGTACTTC. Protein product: CASSLGPGETQYF.

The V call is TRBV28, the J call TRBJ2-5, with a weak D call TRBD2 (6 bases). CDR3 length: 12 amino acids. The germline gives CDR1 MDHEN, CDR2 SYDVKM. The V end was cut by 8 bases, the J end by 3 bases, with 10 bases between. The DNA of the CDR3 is TGTGCCAGCCTGGGGGGAAAAGAGACCCAGTACTTC. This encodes CASLGGKETQYF.

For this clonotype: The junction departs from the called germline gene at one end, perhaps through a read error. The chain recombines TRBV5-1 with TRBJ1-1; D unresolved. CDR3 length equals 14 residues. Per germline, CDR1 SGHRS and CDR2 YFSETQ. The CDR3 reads CASSLGALNTEALF. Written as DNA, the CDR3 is TGCGCCAGCAGCTTGGGGGCCCTGAACACTGAAGCTCTCTTT.

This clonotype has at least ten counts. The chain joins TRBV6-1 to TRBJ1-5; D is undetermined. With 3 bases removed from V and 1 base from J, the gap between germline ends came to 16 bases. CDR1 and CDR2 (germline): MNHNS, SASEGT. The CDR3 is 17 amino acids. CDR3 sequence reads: CASSDPMRETSNQPQHF. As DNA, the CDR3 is TGTGCCAGCAGTGATCCGATGAGAGAGACCAGCAATCAGCCCCAGCATTTT.

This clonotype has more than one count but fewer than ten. The DNA for the CDR3 is TGTGCCAGCAGTGCTATCCGGAACACTGAAGCTTTCTTT. Residues: CASSAIRNTEAFF. The genes are TRBV12-3 or TRBV12-4 and TRBJ1-1; D is ambiguous. V was cut by 5 bases and J by 1 base, with 8 bases left in between. The CDR3 is made up of 13 amino acids.

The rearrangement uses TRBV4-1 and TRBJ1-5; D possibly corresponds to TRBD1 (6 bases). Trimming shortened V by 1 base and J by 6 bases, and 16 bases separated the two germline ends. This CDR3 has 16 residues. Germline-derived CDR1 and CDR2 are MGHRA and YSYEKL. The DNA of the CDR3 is TGCGCCAGCAGCCAAGGGTTGCAGGGGAAGGGTCAGCCCCAGCATTTT. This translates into CASSQGLQGKGQPQHF.

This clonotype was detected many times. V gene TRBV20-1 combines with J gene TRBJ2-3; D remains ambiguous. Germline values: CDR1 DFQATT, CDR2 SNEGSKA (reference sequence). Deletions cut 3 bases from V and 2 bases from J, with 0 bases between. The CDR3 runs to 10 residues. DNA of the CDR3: TGCAGTGCTAGCACAGATACGCAGTATTTT. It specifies CSASTDTQYF.

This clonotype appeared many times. As DNA, the CDR3 is TGTGCCAGCAGCGACCCGCGGGACAGGGGAAATTACGAGCAGTACTTC. It codes for CASSDPRDRGNYEQYF. The rearrangement links TRBV6-2 or TRBV6-3 to TRBJ2-7; 10 bases agree with TRBD1. V lost 6 bases and J lost 4; bases outside the gene matches: 12. Germline V CDR1 and CDR2: MNHEY, SVGEGT. CDR3 size: 16 residues.

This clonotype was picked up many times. The CDR3 DNA follows: TGTGCCAGCAGCTTGGGACAGCTTCAAGAGACCCAGTACTTC. This gives the protein CASSLGQLQETQYF. The V and J genes are TRBV7-9 and TRBJ2-5; 7 bases fit TRBD1. Per germline, CDR1 SEHNR and CDR2 FQNEAQ (reference sequence). CDR3 length: 14 amino acids. With 3 bases clipped from V and 2 bases from J, the junction kept 3 bases outside the gene matches.

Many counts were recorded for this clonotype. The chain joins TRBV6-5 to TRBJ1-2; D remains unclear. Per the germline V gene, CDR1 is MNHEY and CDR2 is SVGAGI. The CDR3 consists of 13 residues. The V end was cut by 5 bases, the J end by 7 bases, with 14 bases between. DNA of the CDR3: TGTGCCAGCAGTCCGAGAGGGATAGGTGGCTACACCTTC. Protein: CASSPRGIGGYTF.

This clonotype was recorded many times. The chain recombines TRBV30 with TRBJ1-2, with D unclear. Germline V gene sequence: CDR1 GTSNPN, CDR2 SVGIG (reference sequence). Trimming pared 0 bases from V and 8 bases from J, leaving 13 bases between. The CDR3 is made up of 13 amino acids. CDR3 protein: CAWSVRRGRGYTF. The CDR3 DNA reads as TGTGCCTGGAGTGTACGTCGGGGTAGGGGCTACACCTTC.

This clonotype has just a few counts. The CDR3 DNA sequence: TGCGCCAGCAGCCCCTACGGGACAGGCGTTGAGCAGTACTTC. As protein: CASSPYGTGVEQYF. V and J are TRBV4-1 and TRBJ2-7; 8 bases are a match to TRBD1. The CDR3 contains 14 residues. The J segment lost 7 bases and the V segment lost 4 bases, leaving 9 bases of the junction unmatched. In germline, CDR1 is MGHRA, CDR2 YSYEKL.

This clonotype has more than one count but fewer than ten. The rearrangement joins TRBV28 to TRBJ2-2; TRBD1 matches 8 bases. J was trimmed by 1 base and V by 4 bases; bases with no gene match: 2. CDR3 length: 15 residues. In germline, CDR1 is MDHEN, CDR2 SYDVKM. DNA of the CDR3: TGTGCCAGCAGTTGGACAGGGAGGAACACCGGGGAGCTGTTTTTT. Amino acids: CASSWTGRNTGELFF. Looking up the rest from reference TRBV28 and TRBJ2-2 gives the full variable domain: DVKVTQSSRYLVKRTGEKVFLECVQDMDHENMFWYRQDPGLGLRLIYFSYDVKMKEKGDIPEGYSVSREKKERFSLILESASTNQTSMYLCASSWTGRNTGELFFGEGSRLTVL.

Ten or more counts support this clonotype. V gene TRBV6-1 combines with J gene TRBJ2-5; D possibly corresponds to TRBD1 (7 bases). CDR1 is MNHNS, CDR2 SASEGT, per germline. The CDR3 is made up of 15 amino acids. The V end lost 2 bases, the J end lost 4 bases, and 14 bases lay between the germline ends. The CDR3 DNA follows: TGTGCCAGCAGTGAACTGGAGGGGGCATCAGAGACCCAGTACTTC. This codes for CASSELEGASETQYF.

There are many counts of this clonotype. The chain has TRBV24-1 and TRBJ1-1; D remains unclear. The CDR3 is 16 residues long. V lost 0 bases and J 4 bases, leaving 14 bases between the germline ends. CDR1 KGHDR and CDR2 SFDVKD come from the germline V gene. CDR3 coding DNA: TGTGCCACCAGTGATTTGGTCCCGGCTAGTTGCACTGAAGCTTTCTTT. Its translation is CATSDLVPASCTEAFF.

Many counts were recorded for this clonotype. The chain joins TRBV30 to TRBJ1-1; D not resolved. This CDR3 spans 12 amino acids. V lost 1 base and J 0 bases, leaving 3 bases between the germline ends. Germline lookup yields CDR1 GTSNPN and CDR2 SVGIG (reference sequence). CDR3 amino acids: CAWSEVNTEAFF. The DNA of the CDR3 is TGTGCCTGGAGTGAGGTGAACACTGAAGCTTTCTTT.

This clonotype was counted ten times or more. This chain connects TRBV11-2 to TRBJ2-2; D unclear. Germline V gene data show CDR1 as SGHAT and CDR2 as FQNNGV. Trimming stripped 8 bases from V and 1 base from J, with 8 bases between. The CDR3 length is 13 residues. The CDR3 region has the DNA TGTGCCAGCGTAGGATGGAACACCGGGGAGCTGTTTTTT. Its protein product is CASVGWNTGELFF.

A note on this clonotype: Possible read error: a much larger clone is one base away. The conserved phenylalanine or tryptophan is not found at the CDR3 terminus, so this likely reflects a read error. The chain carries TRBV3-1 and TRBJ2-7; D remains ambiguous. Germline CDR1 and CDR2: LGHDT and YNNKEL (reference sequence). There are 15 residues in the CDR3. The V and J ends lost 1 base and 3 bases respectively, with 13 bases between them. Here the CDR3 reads CASSQVPKVGYEQYC. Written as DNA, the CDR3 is TGTGCCAGCAGCCAAGTGCCCAAGGTCGGCTACGAGCAGTACTGC.

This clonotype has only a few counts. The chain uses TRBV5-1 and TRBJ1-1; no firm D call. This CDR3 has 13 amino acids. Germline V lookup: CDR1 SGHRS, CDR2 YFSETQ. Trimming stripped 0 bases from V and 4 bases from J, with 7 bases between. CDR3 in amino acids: CASSLALATEAFF. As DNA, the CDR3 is TGCGCCAGCAGCTTGGCCCTAGCCACTGAAGCTTTCTTT.